These 7 T cell receptor beta chains came from one sample sequenced in a study of PD-1 blockade in classical Hodgkin lymphoma. After autologous stem cell transplantation all patients relapsed, and prior brentuximab vedotin exposure differed between cohorts. Repertoires were generated with immunoSEQ multiplex PCR, while TCRdb's copy carries only in-frame clones and drops some. Altogether more than 90,000 clones are present, roughly 80% being singletons, with the ten largest covering about 15%. This sample comprised peripheral blood mononuclear cells (PBMCs), obtained before the second cycle of nivolumab. Receptor source: a human donor with classical Hodgkin lymphoma.

This chain links TRBV6-5 with TRBJ1-2, with D perhaps TRBD1 (6 bases). The CDR3 loop spans 15 amino acids. Trimming took 6 bases from V and 4 from J, leaving 18 bases between them. Germline assignment: CDR1 MNHEY and CDR2 SVGAGI. The CDR3 here is CASRKNPGTTYGYTF. The CDR3 DNA follows: TGTGCCAGCAGGAAAAACCCCGGGACAACCTATGGCTACACCTTC.

V and J are TRBV6-6 and TRBJ2-7, with unresolved D. Trimming took 2 bases from V and 4 from J, leaving 9 bases between them. Germline V gene sequence: CDR1 MNHNY, CDR2 SVGAGI (reference sequence). CDR3 length equals 13 residues. This chain's CDR3 is CASSYAPQYEQYF. The CDR3 DNA sequence: TGTGCCAGCAGTTACGCCCCCCAATACGAGCAGTACTTC.

V and J are TRBV2 and TRBJ2-2, with 8 bases that match TRBD2. J was trimmed by 0 bases and V by 6 bases; bases with no gene match: 3. The germline V gene has CDR1 SNHLY and CDR2 FYNNEI. This CDR3 is 15 amino acids long. The CDR3 loop reads CASRLAGTNTGELFF. CDR3 DNA: TGTGCCAGCAGGCTAGCGGGTACGAACACCGGGGAGCTGTTTTTT.

This chain uses TRBV4-2 with TRBJ2-5, with 12 bases fitting TRBD2. After removal of 4 bases from V and 6 bases from J, the junction contained 15 bases not matched to a gene. Germline V gene sequence: CDR1 LGHNA, CDR2 YNFKEQ. This CDR3 region has 18 residues. The CDR3 region has the DNA TGTGCCAGCAGCCCGACCCACTCCAGACTAGCGGGAGATAAGACCCAGTACTTC. It yields the protein CASSPTHSRLAGDKTQYF.

The V gene is TRBV5-1, the J gene TRBJ2-3, with D perhaps matching TRBD1 (6 bases). V was cut by 2 bases and J by 1 base, with 11 bases left in between. Germline V CDR1 and CDR2: SGHRS, YFSETQ. This CDR3 has 15 amino acids. CDR3 residues: CASSLQGGGTDTQYF. The DNA for the CDR3 is TGCGCCAGCAGCTTACAGGGTGGTGGCACAGATACGCAGTATTTT.

The V call is TRBV4-3, the J call TRBJ2-1; the match to TRBD2 covers 8 bases. V lost 2 bases to trimming and J lost 9 bases; unmatched junction nucleotides: 3. Germline values: CDR1 LGHNA, CDR2 YSLEER. CDR3 length: 13 residues. CDR3 in amino acids: CASSQTGGGEQFF. CDR3 in DNA: TGCGCCAGCAGCCAAACGGGGGGGGGTGAGCAGTTCTTC.

The chain links TRBV10-3 to TRBJ2-2; 11 bases line up with TRBD1. With 4 bases clipped from V and 7 bases from J, the junction kept 8 bases outside the gene matches. Per germline, CDR1 ENHRY and CDR2 SYGVKD. CDR3 size: 16 residues. CDR3 DNA sequence: TGTGCCATCAGTGCCCTAGGACAGGGGGCGATCGGGGAGCTGTTTTTT. It encodes CAISALGQGAIGELFF.